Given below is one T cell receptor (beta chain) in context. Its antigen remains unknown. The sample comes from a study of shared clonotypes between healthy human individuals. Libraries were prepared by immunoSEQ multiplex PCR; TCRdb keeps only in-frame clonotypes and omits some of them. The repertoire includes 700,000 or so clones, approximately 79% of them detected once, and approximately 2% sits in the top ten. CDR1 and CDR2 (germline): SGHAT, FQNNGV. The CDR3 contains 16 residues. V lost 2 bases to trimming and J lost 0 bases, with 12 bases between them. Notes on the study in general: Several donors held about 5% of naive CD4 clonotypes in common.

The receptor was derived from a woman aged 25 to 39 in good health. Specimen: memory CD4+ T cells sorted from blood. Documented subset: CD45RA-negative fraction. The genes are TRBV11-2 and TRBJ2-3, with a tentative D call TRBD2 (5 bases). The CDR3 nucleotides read TGTGCCAGCAGCTTACTCGGGGTCCCAAGCACAGATACGCAGTATTTT. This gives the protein CASSLLGVPSTDTQYF.